Described below is a single T cell receptor beta chain sequence and its context. The antigen remains undetermined. The sample originates from a study of cytomegalovirus exposure and HLA in healthy donors. Notes on the study in general: In most subjects, TCR beta sequences reportedly gave accurate predictions of HLA-A and HLA-B alleles.

PCR primers comprised 60 Vbeta and 13 Jbeta primers. Sequencing used immunoSEQ multiplex PCR; TCRdb keeps in-frame clones, though not all of them. The table lists about 67,000 clones, 80% to 90% of them singletons. The clonotype was recovered from a woman in her twenties or thirties in good health and CMV-seropositive. Sequenced input: PBMCs.

CDR3 coding DNA: TGTGCCAGCAGCGTCTCACTAGCGGGAGGGCCTAACGGGGAGCTGTTTTTT. Its translation is CASSVSLAGGPNGELFF. The chain couples TRBV9 to TRBJ2-2, with 13 bases aligning to TRBD2. The V gene end was trimmed by 2 bases and the J gene end by 7 bases; junction bases not matched to a gene: 8. Germline-derived CDR1 and CDR2 are SGDLS and YYNGEE. The CDR3 extends over 17 amino acids.